The clone carrying this TCR beta chain was seen a handful of times. This sample is part of a study of T-cell reconstitution after alpha-beta-depleted transplantation in children. Construction of the TCRbeta library involved unique molecular identifiers. TCRdb used MiXCR to reprocess the PCR reads, holding one entry per CDR3 protein. This table holds around 600,000 distinct CDR3 sequences, about 11% found once. This CDR3 contains 14 residues. Per the germline V gene, CDR1 is DFQATT and CDR2 is SNEGSKA (reference sequence). V lost 6 bases and J lost 3, with 14 bases in between. The chain joins TRBV20-1 to TRBJ1-4; D is undetermined. The sequence derives from a human donor who donated a stem cell graft to a child with acute myeloid leukemia. The material sequenced was PBMCs from the stem cell graft donor, taken from the stem cell graft. The DNA of the CDR3 is TGCAGTGCCCCTGTGGGGTGGGCTAATGAAAAACTGTTTTTT. This codes for CSAPVGWANEKLFF.